This T cell receptor beta chain was obtained from a study of Ad26.COV2.S vaccination and SARS-CoV-2 variants. Study-level points and caveats: The authors reported substantial breadth in spike-specific CD8+ and CD4+ T cell responses after vaccination.

Treatment of the sample: around 19 received Ad26.COV2.S at low or high dose, single or two shots; several received placebo; per-sample allocation not given. Day 63 following the first vaccine or placebo injection was when the samples were taken. Turning to this clone: What it binds is unknown.

The protocol was immunoSEQ multiplex PCR, while the TCRdb copy is restricted to in-frame clones and leaves out a portion. Among over 250,000 clones listed, around 87% were seen once. Germline assignment: CDR1 SGHDT and CDR2 YYEEEE. The CDR3 sequence is 14 residues long. The V and J ends lost 2 bases and 0 bases respectively, with 7 bases between them. V and J are TRBV5-6 and TRBJ2-3; no clear D gene. The material was peripheral blood, obtained in a trial of Ad26.COV2.S vaccine versus placebo. This TCR was recovered from a person between 18 and 59 years old who received the Ad26.COV2.S COVID-19 vaccine or a placebo. CDR3 nucleotides: TGTGCCAGCAGCTTCAACCCAAGCACAGATACGCAGTATTTT. This codes for CASSFNPSTDTQYF.